Listed below are T cell receptor beta chains from one sample, sequenced in a study of cytomegalovirus exposure and HLA in healthy donors. The method was immunoSEQ multiplex PCR; TCRdb's version includes in-frame clones alone and lacks a portion of them. The sample records around 140,000 clones, around four fifths being singletons. Sample: PBMCs. The source of these receptors is a man between 35 and 55 years old in good health and CMV-seronegative. The CDR3 runs from the conserved cysteine through the conserved F or W. Fields, in order: V gene, clone size, D gene, J gene, CDR3 DNA, CDR3 protein. A D gene is named only where the DNA matches it firmly. Where a row states a size, it is once, few, many or the class of an expanded clone; other rows omit it.

TRBV5-5	NA	NA	TRBJ1-2	TGTGCCAGCAGCCCCTCCGGGGATTTTGGCTACACCTTC	CASSPSGDFGYTF
TRBV7-3	NA	NA	TRBJ1-2	TGTGCCAGCAGCTTAAATAGCGGGAAGGATGGCTACACCTTC	CASSLNSGKDGYTF
TRBV5-1	NA	NA	TRBJ1-2	TGCGCCAGCAGCTTGGAAGGGTTGGGGCAGGGGATCTATGGCTACACCTTC	CASSLEGLGQGIYGYTF
TRBV7-8	once	TRBD1	TRBJ1-1	TGTGCCAGCAGCTTAGTTGGGACAGGGTACACTGAAGCTTTCTTT	CASSLVGTGYTEAFF
TRBV27	NA	NA	TRBJ1-1	TGTGCCAGCGTGGGGAGGGTCAGCACTGAAGCTTTCTTT	CASVGRVSTEAFF
TRBV19	NA	NA	TRBJ2-7	TGTGCCAGTAAGGGAGGGGGACTCGAGCAGTACTTC	CASKGGGLEQYF
TRBV19	NA	NA	TRBJ1-5	TGTGCCAGTAGAGTACAGAGTAGCAATCAGCCCCAGCATTTT	CASRVQSSNQPQHF
TRBV7-8	NA	NA	TRBJ2-3	TGTGCCAGCAGCTTTTCACTCCTCCGCACAGATACGCAGTATTTT	CASSFSLLRTDTQYF
TRBV27	NA	TRBD2	TRBJ2-7	TGTGCCAGCAGTTTACTACTAGCGTTCCCCTACGAGCAGTACTTC	CASSLLLAFPYEQYF
TRBV7-9	NA	NA	TRBJ1-3	TGTGCCAGCAGCCATGGACAGCACATATTCTCGGGAAACACCATATATTTT	CASSHGQHIFSGNTIYF
TRBV7-9	NA	NA	TRBJ1-4	TGTGCCAGCAGTCAGTCTCCGGCCGGGGAAAAACTGTTTTTT	CASSQSPAGEKLFF
TRBV20-1	NA	NA	TRBJ2-7	TGCAGTGCCCCAGGCTATTACGAGCAGTACTTC	CSAPGYYEQYF
TRBV21-1	once	NA	TRBJ2-2	TGTGCCAGCAGCAAGTACCGGGGGGACACCGGGGAGCTGTTTTTT	CASSKYRGDTGELFF
TRBV5-6	NA	NA	TRBJ2-7	TGTGCCAGCAGTTCTGGGCCAGGTGATTCCTACGAGCAGTACTTC	CASSSGPGDSYEQYF
TRBV19	NA	NA	TRBJ2-3	TGTGCCAGTAGCGGACAGCGGAGCACAGATACGCAGTATTTT	CASSGQRSTDTQYF
TRBV7-2	NA	NA	TRBJ1-5	TGTGCCAGCAGCTTAGTGAGGGATCAGCCCCAGCATTTT	CASSLVRDQPQHF
TRBV7-2	NA	NA	TRBJ2-3	TGTGCCAGCAGCTCCGACAGGTTCACAGATACGCAGTATTTT	CASSSDRFTDTQYF
TRBV18	NA	TRBD1	TRBJ2-7	TGTGCCAGCCGGGACAGCGCCTACGAGCAGTACTTC	CASRDSAYEQYF
TRBV7-9	NA	NA	TRBJ2-2	TGTGCCAGCAGCTTCGGGACTCACCGCGGGGAGCTGTTTTTT	CASSFGTHRGELFF
TRBV5-8	few	TRBD1	TRBJ1-6	TGTGCCAGCAGCTTGGACAGGGGTAATTCACCCCTCCACTTT	CASSLDRGNSPLHF
TRBV10-3	NA	NA	TRBJ2-3	TGTGCCATCAGTGAACGTGGGAAGGGAGAGACAGATACGCAGTATTTT	CAISERGKGETDTQYF
TRBV7-8	NA	NA	TRBJ1-1	TGTGCCAGCAGCTTACTTTTGGGGGGGAAGGAGGACACTGAAGCTTTCTTT	CASSLLLGGKEDTEAFF
TRBV6-6	NA	NA	TRBJ1-1	TGTGCCAGCAGTTACGATCGATGTGAGGCTTTCTTT	CASSYDRCEAFF
TRBV25-1	NA	NA	TRBJ1-5	TGTGCCAGCAGCCCCAAAGAGGGGAGGGGAGATCCTGCCCCCCAGCATTTT	CASSPKEGRGDPAPQHF
TRBV5-1	NA	NA	TRBJ2-5	TGCGCCAGCAGCGAGACTACCCCCCCGGCGGAGACCCAGTACTTC	CASSETTPPAETQYF
TRBV7-2	NA	TRBD1	TRBJ2-6	TGTGCCAGCAGCTTACAGGGGGCGTTTGGGGCCAACGTCCTGACTTTC	CASSLQGAFGANVLTF
TRBV4-1	once	NA	TRBJ1-2	TGCGCCAGCAGCCAAGGAGACCAAGCGATCGGCTACACCTTC	CASSQGDQAIGYTF
TRBV18	NA	NA	TRBJ2-7	TGTGCCAGCTCACCCAGGAGGGACTACGAGCAGTACTTC	CASSPRRDYEQYF
TRBV6-5	NA	TRBD1	TRBJ1-5	TGTGCCAGCAAGGTCGGGACAGGACATCAGCCCCAGCATTTT	CASKVGTGHQPQHF
TRBV6-6	NA	TRBD1	TRBJ1-2	TGTGCCAGCAGCCCACAGGACAGGCCGGCCCCCTATGACTACACCTTC	CASSPQDRPAPYDYTF
TRBV2	NA	NA	TRBJ2-7	TGTGCCAGCAGCCCTGACAGTCCCTACGAGCAGTACTTC	CASSPDSPYEQYF
TRBV4-3	once	TRBD1	TRBJ2-7	TGCGCCAGCAGCCAAGAGACAGGGCCCTACGAGCAGTACTTC	CASSQETGPYEQYF
TRBV7-2	NA	NA	TRBJ2-3	TGTGCCAGCAGCTTCAGACAGCTTAGAGATACGCAGTATTTT	CASSFRQLRDTQYF
TRBV18	NA	TRBD1	TRBJ1-1	TGTGCCAGCTCTCCACAGGGGGTGAACACTGAAGCTTTCTTT	CASSPQGVNTEAFF
TRBV5-6	NA	TRBD1	TRBJ1-1	TGTGCCAGCAGCGTGGGGACAGGGCGAGGGAACACTGAAGCTTTCTTT	CASSVGTGRGNTEAFF
TRBV9	NA	TRBD1	TRBJ2-2	TGTGCCAGCAGCTCTCGGACAGGGACGGGCACCGGGGAGCTGTTTTTT	CASSSRTGTGTGELFF
TRBV11-1	NA	TRBD2	TRBJ2-7	TGTGCCAGCAGTCCGAGGACTAGCGGGGGCTACGAGCAGTACTTC	CASSPRTSGGYEQYF
TRBV9	few	NA	TRBJ2-5	TGTGCCAGCAGCGTAGGCTCTAGCGCCCAAGAGACCCAGTACTTC	CASSVGSSAQETQYF
TRBV28	NA	NA	TRBJ2-5	TGTGCCAGCAGTGGGGACTCCATGAGGGAGACCCAGTACTTC	CASSGDSMRETQYF
TRBV6-1	NA	TRBD2	TRBJ2-1	TGTGCCAGTGAGGTAGCGGGAGAAGGATCTGAGCAGTTCTTC	CASEVAGEGSEQFF
TRBV5-5	medium-sized	TRBD1	TRBJ2-1	TGTGCCAGCAGCTTGGAGACAGGGGTAGATGAGCAGTTCTTC	CASSLETGVDEQFF